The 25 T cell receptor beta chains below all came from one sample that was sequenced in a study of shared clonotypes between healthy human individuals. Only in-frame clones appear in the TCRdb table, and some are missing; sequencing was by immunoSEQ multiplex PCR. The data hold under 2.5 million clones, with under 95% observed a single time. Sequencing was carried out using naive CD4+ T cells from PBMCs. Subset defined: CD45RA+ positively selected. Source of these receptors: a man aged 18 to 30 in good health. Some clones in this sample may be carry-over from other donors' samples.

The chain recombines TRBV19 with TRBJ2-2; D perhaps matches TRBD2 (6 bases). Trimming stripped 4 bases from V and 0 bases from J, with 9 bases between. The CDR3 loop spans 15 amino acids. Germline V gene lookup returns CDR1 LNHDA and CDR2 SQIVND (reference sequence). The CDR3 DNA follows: TGTGCCAGTAGTAGCGGGGACGCGAACACCGGGGAGCTGTTTTTT. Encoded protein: CASSSGDANTGELFF.

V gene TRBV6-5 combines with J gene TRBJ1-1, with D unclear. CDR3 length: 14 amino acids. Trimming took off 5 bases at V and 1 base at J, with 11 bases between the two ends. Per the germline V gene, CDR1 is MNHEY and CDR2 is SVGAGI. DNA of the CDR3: TGTGCCAGCAGTCGGGGATTGAGGAACACTGAAGCTTTCTTT. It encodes CASSRGLRNTEAFF.

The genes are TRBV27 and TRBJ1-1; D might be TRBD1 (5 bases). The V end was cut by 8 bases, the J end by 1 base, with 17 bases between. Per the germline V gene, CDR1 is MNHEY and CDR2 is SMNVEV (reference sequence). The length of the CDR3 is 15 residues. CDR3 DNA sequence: TGTGCCAGCCGCCTCTTCAGGGATACGAACACTGAAGCTTTCTTT. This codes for CASRLFRDTNTEAFF.

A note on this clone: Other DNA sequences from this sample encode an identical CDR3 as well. The CDR3 DNA follows: TGTGCCAGCAGTCTAGAGGGTGAGCAGTTCTTC. Amino acid sequence: CASSLEGEQFF. The chain uses TRBV28 and TRBJ2-1; D is perhaps TRBD2 (5 bases). V lost 5 bases and J 9 bases, leaving 8 bases between the germline ends. CDR1 is MDHEN, CDR2 SYDVKM, per germline. The CDR3 contains 11 residues.

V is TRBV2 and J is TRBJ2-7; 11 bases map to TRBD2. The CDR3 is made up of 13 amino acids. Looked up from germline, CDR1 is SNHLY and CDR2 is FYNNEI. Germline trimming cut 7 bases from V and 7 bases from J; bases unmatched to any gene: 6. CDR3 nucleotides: TGTGCCAGCATCCGGCTAGCGGGAGGTGAGCAGTACTTC. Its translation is CASIRLAGGEQYF.

The CDR3 coding sequence is TGTGCCAGCTCCCCTCAGAGGGACATACGCACAGATACGCAGTATTTT. Its protein product is CASSPQRDIRTDTQYF. This chain links TRBV18 with TRBJ2-3; the D gene is possibly TRBD1 (6 bases). Trimming took 6 bases from V and 1 from J, leaving 17 bases between them. The CDR3 extends over 16 amino acids. The germline CDR1 and CDR2 sequences are KGHSH and LQKENI.

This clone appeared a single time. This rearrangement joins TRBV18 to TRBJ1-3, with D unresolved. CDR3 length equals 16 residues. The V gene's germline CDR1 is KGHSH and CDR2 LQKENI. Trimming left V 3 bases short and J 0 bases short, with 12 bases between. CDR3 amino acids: CASSPNLDPSGNTIYF. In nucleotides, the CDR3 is TGTGCCAGCTCACCCAACCTGGACCCCTCTGGAAACACCATATATTTT. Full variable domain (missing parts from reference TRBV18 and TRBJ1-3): NAGVMQNPRHLVRRRGQEARLRCSPMKGHSHVYWYRQLPEEGLKFMVYLQKENIIDESGMPKERFSAEFPKEGPSILRIQQVVRGDSAAYFCASSPNLDPSGNTIYFGEGSWLTVV.

The CDR3 loop reads CASRGAGGGRVAKNIQYF. The CDR3 region has the DNA TGCGCCAGCAGGGGAGCAGGGGGCGGGCGGGTAGCCAAAAACATTCAGTACTTC. The chain couples TRBV10-2 to TRBJ2-4, with 8 bases matching TRBD1. From germline, CDR1 is WSHSY and CDR2 SAAADI. Trimming at V came to 6 bases and at J to 0 bases, leaving 13 bases not matched to a gene. The CDR3 totals 18 residues.

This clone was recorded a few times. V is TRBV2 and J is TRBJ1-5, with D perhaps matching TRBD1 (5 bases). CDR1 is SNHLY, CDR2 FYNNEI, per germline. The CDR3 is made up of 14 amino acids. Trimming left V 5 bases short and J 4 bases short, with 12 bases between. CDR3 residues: CASSLQGSNQPQHF. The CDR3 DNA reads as TGTGCCAGCAGTCTTCAGGGTTCAAATCAGCCCCAGCATTTT. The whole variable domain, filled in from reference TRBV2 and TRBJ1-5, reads EPEVTQTPSHQVTQMGQEVILRCVPISNHLYFYWYRQILGQKVEFLVSFYNNEISEKSEIFDDQFSVERPDGSNFTLKIRSTKLEDSAMYFCASSLQGSNQPQHFGDGTRLSIL.

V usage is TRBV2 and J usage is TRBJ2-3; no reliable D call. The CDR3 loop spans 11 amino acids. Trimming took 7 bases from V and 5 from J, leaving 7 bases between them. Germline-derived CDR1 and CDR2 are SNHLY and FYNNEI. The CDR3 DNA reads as TGTGCCAGCAAACAGCAAGATACGCAGTATTTT. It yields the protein CASKQQDTQYF.

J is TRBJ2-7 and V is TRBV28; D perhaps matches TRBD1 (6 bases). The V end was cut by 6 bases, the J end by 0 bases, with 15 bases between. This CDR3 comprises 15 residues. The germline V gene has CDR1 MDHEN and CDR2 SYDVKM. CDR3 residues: CASSPGQTASYEQYF. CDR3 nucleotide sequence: TGTGCCAGCAGCCCGGGACAAACAGCCTCCTACGAGCAGTACTTC.

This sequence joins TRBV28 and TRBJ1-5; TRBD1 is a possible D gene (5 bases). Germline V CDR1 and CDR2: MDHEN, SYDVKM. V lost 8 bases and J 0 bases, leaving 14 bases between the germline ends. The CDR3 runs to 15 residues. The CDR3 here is CASWSGTISNQPQHF. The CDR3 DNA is TGTGCCAGCTGGTCGGGGACTATTAGCAATCAGCCCCAGCATTTT.

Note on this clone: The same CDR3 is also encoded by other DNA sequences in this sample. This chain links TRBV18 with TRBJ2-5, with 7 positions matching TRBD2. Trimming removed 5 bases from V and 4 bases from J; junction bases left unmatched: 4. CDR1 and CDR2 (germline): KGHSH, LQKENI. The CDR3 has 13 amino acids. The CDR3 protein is CASSSGLGETQYF. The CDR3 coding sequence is TGTGCCAGCTCATCTGGACTAGGAGAGACCCAGTACTTC.

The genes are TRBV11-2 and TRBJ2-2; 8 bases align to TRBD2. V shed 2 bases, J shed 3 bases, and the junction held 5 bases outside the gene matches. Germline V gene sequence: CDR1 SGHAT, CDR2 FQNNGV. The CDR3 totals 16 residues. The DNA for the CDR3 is TGTGCCAGCAGCTTAAGGGCTAGCGGGTACACCGGGGAGCTGTTTTTT. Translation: CASSLRASGYTGELFF.

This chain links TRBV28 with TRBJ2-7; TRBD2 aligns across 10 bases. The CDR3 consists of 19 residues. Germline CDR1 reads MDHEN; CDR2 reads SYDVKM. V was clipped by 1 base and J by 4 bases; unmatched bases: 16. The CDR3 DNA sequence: TGTGCCAGCAGTTTATTGGTCCTAGCGGGAGCCCCCCTCCAATACGAGCAGTACTTC. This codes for CASSLLVLAGAPLQYEQYF. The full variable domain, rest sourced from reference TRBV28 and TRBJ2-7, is DVKVTQSSRYLVKRTGEKVFLECVQDMDHENMFWYRQDPGLGLRLIYFSYDVKMKEKGDIPEGYSVSREKKERFSLILESASTNQTSMYLCASSLLVLAGAPLQYEQYFGPGTRLTVT.

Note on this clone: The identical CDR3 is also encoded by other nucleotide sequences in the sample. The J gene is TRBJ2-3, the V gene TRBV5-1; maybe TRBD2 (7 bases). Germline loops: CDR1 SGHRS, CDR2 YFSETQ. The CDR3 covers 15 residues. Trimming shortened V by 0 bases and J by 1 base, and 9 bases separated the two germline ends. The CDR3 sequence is CASSLAGGGTDTQYF. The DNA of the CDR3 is TGCGCCAGCAGCTTGGCGGGGGGCGGCACAGATACGCAGTATTTT. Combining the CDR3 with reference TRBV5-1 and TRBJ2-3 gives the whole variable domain KAGVTQTPRYLIKTRGQQVTLSCSPISGHRSVSWYQQTPGQGLQFLFEYFSETQRNKGNFPGRFSGRQFSNSRSEMNVSTLELGDSALYLCASSLAGGGTDTQYFGPGTRLTVL.

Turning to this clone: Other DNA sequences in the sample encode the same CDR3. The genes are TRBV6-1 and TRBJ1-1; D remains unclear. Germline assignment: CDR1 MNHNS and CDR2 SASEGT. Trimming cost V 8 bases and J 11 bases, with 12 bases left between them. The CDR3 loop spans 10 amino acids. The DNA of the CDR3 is TGTGCCAGCCGTAACACGGAGGCTTTCTTT. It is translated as CASRNTEAFF.

The CDR3 sequence: CASSPHRTGNTEAFF. In DNA, the CDR3 is TGTGCCAGCAGTCCCCACAGGACGGGGAACACTGAAGCTTTCTTT. The rearrangement uses TRBV28 and TRBJ1-1, with a tentative D call TRBD1 (5 bases). Trimming stripped 5 bases from V and 1 base from J, with 14 bases between. The CDR3 length is 15 residues. CDR1 is MDHEN and CDR2 is SYDVKM in the germline V gene.

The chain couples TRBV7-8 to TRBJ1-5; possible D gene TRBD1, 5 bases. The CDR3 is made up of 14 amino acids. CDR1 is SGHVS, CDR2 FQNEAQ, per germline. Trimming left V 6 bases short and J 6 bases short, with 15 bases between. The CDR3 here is CASSAQGMVQPQHF. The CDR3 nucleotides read TGTGCCAGCAGTGCTCAGGGTATGGTTCAGCCCCAGCATTTT.

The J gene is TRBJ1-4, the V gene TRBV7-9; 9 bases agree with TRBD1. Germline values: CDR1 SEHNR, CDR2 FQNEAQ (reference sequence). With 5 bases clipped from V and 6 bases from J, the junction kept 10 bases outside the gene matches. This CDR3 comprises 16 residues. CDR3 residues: CASSLDRGFSDEKLFF. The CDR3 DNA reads TGTGCCAGCAGCCTGGACAGGGGTTTTTCTGATGAAAAACTGTTTTTT.

The CDR3 DNA follows: TGTGCCAGCAGTGAATCCGCACCTAGCACAGATACGCAGTATTTT. Its protein product is CASSESAPSTDTQYF. The chain employs TRBV6-1 and TRBJ2-3; the D is unclear. Germline CDR1 MNHNS, CDR2 SASEGT. This CDR3 is built from 15 residues. The ends were cut back, 2 bases at V and 0 bases at J, with 9 bases in the middle.

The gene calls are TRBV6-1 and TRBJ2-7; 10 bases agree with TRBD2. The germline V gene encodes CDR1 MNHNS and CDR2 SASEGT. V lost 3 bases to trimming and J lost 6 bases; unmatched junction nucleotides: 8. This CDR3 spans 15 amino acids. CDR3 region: CASSDRAGGPGEQYF. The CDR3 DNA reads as TGTGCCAGCAGTGACCGAGCGGGAGGGCCCGGCGAGCAGTACTTC.

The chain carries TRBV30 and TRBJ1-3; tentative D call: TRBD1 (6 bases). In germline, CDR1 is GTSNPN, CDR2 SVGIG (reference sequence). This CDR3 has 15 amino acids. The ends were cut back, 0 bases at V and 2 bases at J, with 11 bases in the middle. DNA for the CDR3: TGTGCCTGGAGTGTACGGGGGGCTGCTGGAAACACCATATATTTT. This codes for CAWSVRGAAGNTIYF. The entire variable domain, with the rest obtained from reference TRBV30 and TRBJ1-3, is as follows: SQTIHQWPATLVQPVGSPLSLECTVEGTSNPNLYWYRQAAGRGLQLLFYSVGIGQISSEVPQNLSASRPQDRQFILSSKKLLLSDSGFYLCAWSVRGAAGNTIYFGEGSWLTVV.

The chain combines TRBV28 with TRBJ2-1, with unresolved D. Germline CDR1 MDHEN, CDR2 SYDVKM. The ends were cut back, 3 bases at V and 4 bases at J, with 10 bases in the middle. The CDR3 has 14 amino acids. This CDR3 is CASSLGREYNEQFF. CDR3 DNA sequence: TGTGCCAGCAGTTTGGGCCGAGAATACAATGAGCAGTTCTTC.

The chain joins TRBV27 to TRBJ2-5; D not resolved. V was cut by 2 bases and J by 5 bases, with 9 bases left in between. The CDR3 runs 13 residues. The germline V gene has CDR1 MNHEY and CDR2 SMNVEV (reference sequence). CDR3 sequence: CASSLMSGETQYF. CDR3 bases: TGTGCCAGCAGTTTAATGAGTGGCGAGACCCAGTACTTC.